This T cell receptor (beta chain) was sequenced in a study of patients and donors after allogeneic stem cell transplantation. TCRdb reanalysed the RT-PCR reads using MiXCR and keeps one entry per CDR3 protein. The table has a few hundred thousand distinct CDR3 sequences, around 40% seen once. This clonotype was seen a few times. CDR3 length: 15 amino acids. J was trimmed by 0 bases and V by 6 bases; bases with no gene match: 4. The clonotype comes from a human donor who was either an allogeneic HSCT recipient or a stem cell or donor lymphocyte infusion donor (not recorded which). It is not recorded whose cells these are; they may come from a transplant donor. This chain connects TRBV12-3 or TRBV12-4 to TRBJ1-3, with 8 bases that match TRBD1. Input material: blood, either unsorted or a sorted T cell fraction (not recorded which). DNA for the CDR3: TGTGCCAGCAGGCACAGGGGGTACTCTGGAAACACCATATATTTT. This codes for CASRHRGYSGNTIYF.